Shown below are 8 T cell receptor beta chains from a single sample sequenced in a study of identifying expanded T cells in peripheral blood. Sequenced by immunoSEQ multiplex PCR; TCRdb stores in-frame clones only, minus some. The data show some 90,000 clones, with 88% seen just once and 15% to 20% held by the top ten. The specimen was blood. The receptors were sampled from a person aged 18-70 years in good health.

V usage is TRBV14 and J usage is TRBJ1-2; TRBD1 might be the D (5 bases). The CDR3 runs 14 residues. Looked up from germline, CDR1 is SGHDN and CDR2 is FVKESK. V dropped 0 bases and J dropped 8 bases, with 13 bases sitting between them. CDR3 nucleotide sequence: TGTGCCAGCAGCCAAGATTGGGGCCCCGTGGGCTACACCTTC. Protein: CASSQDWGPVGYTF.

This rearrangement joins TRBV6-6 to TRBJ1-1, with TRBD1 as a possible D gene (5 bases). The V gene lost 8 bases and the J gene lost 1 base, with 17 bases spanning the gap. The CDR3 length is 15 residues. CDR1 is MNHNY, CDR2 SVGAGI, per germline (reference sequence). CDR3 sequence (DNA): TGTGCCAGCTCTTACGTGGGGGTCGGGAACACTGAAGCTTTCTTT. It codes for CASSYVGVGNTEAFF.

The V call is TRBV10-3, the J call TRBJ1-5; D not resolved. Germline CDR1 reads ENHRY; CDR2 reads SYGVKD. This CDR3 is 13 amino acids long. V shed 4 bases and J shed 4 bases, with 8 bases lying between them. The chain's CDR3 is CAISGGENQPQHF. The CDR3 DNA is TGTGCCATCAGTGGCGGGGAGAATCAGCCCCAGCATTTT.

The CDR3 reads CASTSPSGYTF. The CDR3 region has the DNA TGTGCCAGTACTTCTCCTAGTGGCTACACCTTC. V is TRBV19 and J is TRBJ1-2; no clear D. This CDR3 is built from 11 residues. In germline, CDR1 is LNHDA, CDR2 SQIVND (reference sequence). V was clipped by 7 bases and J by 7 bases, with 10 bases between them.

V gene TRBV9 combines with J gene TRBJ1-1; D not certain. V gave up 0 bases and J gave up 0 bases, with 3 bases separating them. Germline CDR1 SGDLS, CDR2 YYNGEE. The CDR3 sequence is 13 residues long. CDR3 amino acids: CASSVELNTEAFF. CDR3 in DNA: TGTGCCAGCAGCGTAGAACTGAACACTGAAGCTTTCTTT.

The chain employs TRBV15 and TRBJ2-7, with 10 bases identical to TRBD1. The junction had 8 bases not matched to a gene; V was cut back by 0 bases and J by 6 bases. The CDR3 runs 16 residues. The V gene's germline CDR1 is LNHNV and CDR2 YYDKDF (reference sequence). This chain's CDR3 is CATSRDFGTGVLEQYF. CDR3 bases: TGTGCCACCAGCAGAGATTTTGGGACAGGGGTTCTCGAGCAGTACTTC.

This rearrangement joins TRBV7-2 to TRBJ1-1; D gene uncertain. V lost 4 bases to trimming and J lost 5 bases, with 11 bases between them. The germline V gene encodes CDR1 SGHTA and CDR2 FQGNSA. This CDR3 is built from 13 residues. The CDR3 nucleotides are TGTGCCAGCAGCTCGACGCCAAGGACTGAAGCTTTCTTT. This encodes CASSSTPRTEAFF. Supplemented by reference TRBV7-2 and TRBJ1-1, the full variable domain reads GAGVSQSPSNKVTEKGKDVELRCDPISGHTALYWYRQSLGQGLEFLIYFQGNSAPDKSGLPSDRFSAERTGGSVSTLTIQRTQQEDSAVYLCASSSTPRTEAFFGQGTRLTVV.

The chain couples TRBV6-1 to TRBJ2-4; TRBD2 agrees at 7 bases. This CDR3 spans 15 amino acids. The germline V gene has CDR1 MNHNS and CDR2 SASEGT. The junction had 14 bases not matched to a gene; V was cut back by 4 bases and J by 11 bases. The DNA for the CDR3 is TGTGCCAGCAGTGGGTCTAGGGACTACAACCCCGTTCAGTACTTC. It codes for CASSGSRDYNPVQYF.